This entry features one T cell receptor (beta chain) sequence. This clonotype was observed a handful of times. Its antigen specificity is not known. Per-base qualities were not stored, and no clone one base away is much larger. The library was generated by 5' RACE. Sequencing relied on a NextSeq 500. The TCR library protocol attached unique molecular identifiers to individual cDNA molecules to correct for sequencing error and PCR bias. Both TCR alpha and beta chains were sequenced, and tight co-correlation was observed between alpha and beta sequence abundances in each sample. The study's own analysis went as follows. Decombinator V4 was used to annotate TCR sequences for V gene, J gene and CDR3. Expanded TCRs were defined as changing significantly between any two time points under a Poisson model with p below 0.0001. TCR abundances were normalised to the total number of TCRs sequenced per sample and were expressed as counts per million. TRAV1-2 paired with TRAJ12, TRAJ20 or TRAJ33 defined MAIT TCRs, while TRAV10 paired with TRAJ18 defined iNKT TCRs. VDJdb, accessed 1 November 2021, was searched for CMV, EBV and SARS-CoV-2 annotated TCRs, with TCRs annotated for multiple antigens excluded. TCRdb passed the public sequencing reads through fastp at Q25 and MiXCR, retaining productive beta sequences. Rows are combined by CDR3 protein, so each entry shows the most common genes and DNA. None of the V and J calls come from the authors' own analysis; TCRdb made them. Counted in this sample were fewer than 35,000 distinct CDR3 sequences; 5.5% to 8% of them appeared once. The ten largest clones add up to around 2.9% of the sample.

The sample is drawn from a study of early T cells in non-severe SARS-CoV-2 infection (dated by TCRdb to about 2021). About the investigation overall: TCR sequencing used bulk RNA from unsorted whole blood, so alpha and beta chains could not be paired.

The study was a case-control design nested within a healthcare worker cohort in London, UK, with weekly nasopharyngeal swab PCR tests and blood sampling. Between 23 and 31 March 2020, the week of the UK lockdown, healthcare workers were enrolled and then followed up weekly for as long as 16 weeks. A distance of 13 bases separates the germline ends of V and J, which lose 0 bases and 4 bases respectively. The cysteine opens and the phenylalanine closes a CDR3 of 15 amino acids. CDR3 DNA only is kept here, 45 bases in frame from base 1. As encoded in the germline V gene, CDR1 is SGDLS while CDR2 is YYNGEE. Findings and caveats that apply to the study as a whole: VDJdb matching was skewed toward anti-spike CD8 responses and likely underestimated virus-specific expansions by missing private and CD4 specificities.

The chain employs TRBV9 and TRBJ2-5; the D gene remains uncertain. The TCR sequence derives from an adult who was a healthcare worker with PCR-confirmed SARS-CoV-2 infection or an uninfected control (not recorded which). Sequencing used whole blood. CDR3 sequence: CASSVGATAIETQYF. The DNA is as follows: TGTGCCAGCAGCGTAGGGGCAACAGCGATAGAGACCCAGTACTTC.